This T cell receptor (beta chain) was recovered during a study of OX40 agonist ivuxolimab in advanced cancers. Notes on the study in general: CD8+ T cells (on average) carried more expanded clones than CD4+ T cells.

Trimming took 4 bases from V and 4 from J; bases not matched to a gene: 16. The CDR3 spans 18 residues. Germline CDR1 reads SGHVS; CDR2 reads FQNEAQ. The data were produced by immunoSEQ multiplex PCR, yet TCRdb's version contains in-frame clones alone and is incomplete. The sample has some 49,000 clones; over 60% are singletons. With regard to this clone: Its target is not known.

Here the sequenced sample was CD4+ or CD8+ T cells sorted from blood, taken in a trial of the OX40 agonist ivuxolimab. The J gene is TRBJ2-1, the V gene TRBV7-8; 7 nucleotides match TRBD2. The clonotype comes from an adult with an advanced solid tumor such as melanoma, head and neck, liver or kidney cancer. This CDR3 reads CASSSQGWSGNQYNEQFF. CDR3 in DNA: TGTGCCAGCAGCTCCCAGGGATGGAGCGGGAATCAGTACAATGAGCAGTTCTTC.